The sequence of this T cell receptor (beta chain) was determined in a study of T-cell reconstitution after alpha-beta-depleted transplantation in children. V lost 0 bases to trimming and J lost 2 bases, with 7 bases between them. The CDR3 length is 13 residues. The germline CDR1 and CDR2 sequences are DFQATT and SNEGSKA (reference sequence). Preparing the TCRbeta library involved the use of unique molecular identifiers. TCRdb redid the calling of the PCR reads with MiXCR, one entry per CDR3 protein. The sample records more than 200,000 distinct CDR3 sequences, about 25% being singletons. General study results and limits: A year had passed since transplant, and T-cell counts and diversity by then came mostly from newly produced T cells. As was reported, about two months after transplant, alpha-beta T cells came from several hundred expanded graft clones. Some patients owed their high day-60 TCRbeta diversity to surviving recipient T cells and thymic progenitors.

A note on this clonotype: The target antigen is unknown.

This TCR was sampled from a girl aged 2 to 9 with Fanconi anemia, due to receive a stem cell transplant. The sequencing here drew on PBMCs, taken before TCRalphabeta/CD19-depleted stem cell transplant. The rearrangement links TRBV20-1 to TRBJ2-5, with unresolved D. The CDR3 spells CSAREHEQETQYF. The CDR3 bases are TGCAGTGCTAGAGAACATGAACAAGAGACCCAGTACTTC.